The 21 T cell receptor beta chains presented below share a single source sample, sequenced in a study of spatial heterogeneity in lung cancer. MiXCR, run by TCRdb on the 5' RACE reads, gives a single entry per CDR3 protein. The table lists tens of thousands of distinct CDR3 sequences, 5.8% of them singletons, with 9.5% to 13% in the top ten. Specified time point: sample taken at primary tumor resection. Material for sequencing was whole RNA from tumor, nontumor lung or frozen PBMC, left unsorted. The sample consisted of PBMCs, taken at surgery. These receptors were taken from a male donor with early-stage non-small cell lung cancer.

This clonotype was counted ten times or more. The genes are TRBV7-8 and TRBJ1-3, with D unclear. This CDR3 has 15 residues. The germline V and J ends were trimmed by 5 bases and 4 bases, with 15 bases remaining between them. CDR1 is SGHVS and CDR2 is FQNEAQ in the germline V gene. The CDR3 nucleotides are TGTGCCAGCAGCCCCCGCACCCGGGGAGGAAACACCATATATTTT. Amino acids: CASSPRTRGGNTIYF.

This clonotype has more than one count but fewer than ten. This sequence joins TRBV3-1 and TRBJ2-7, with D perhaps TRBD1 (5 bases). V was shortened by 1 base and J by 3 bases, with 13 bases between the two germline ends. The germline V gene has CDR1 LGHDT and CDR2 YNNKEL (reference sequence). The CDR3 runs to 15 residues. CDR3 nucleotide sequence: TGTGCCAGCAGCCAAGTGGCCGGTCAGGGCTACGAGCAGTACTTC. Amino acids: CASSQVAGQGYEQYF.

The chain joins TRBV15 to TRBJ2-1; D remains ambiguous. The V end was cut by 0 bases, the J end by 8 bases, with 11 bases between. Germline lookup yields CDR1 LNHNV and CDR2 YYDKDF (reference sequence). This CDR3 region has 14 residues. Written as DNA, the CDR3 is TGTGCCACCAGCAGAGATCTAGGCCGGGATGAGCAGTTCTTC. Amino acid sequence: CATSRDLGRDEQFF. The full variable domain, completed using reference TRBV15 and TRBJ2-1, is DAMVIQNPRYQVTQFGKPVTLSCSQTLNHNVMYWYQQKSSQAPKLLFHYYDKDFNNEADTPDNFQSRRPNTSFCFLDIRSPGLGDTAMYLCATSRDLGRDEQFFGPGTRLTVL.

This clonotype was recorded at least ten times. This chain connects TRBV24-1 to TRBJ2-2; D is possibly TRBD1 (5 bases). The length of the CDR3 is 17 residues. Per the germline V gene, CDR1 is KGHDR and CDR2 is SFDVKD. Deletions cut 2 bases from V and 0 bases from J, with 12 bases between. CDR3 in DNA: TGTGCCACCAGTGATTCCGTAAGGGGTCCGAACACCGGGGAGCTGTTTTTT. Protein sequence: CATSDSVRGPNTGELFF.

J is TRBJ2-2 and V is TRBV27; unclear D gene. Germline loops: CDR1 MNHEY, CDR2 SMNVEV (reference sequence). V was trimmed by 3 bases and J by 2 bases, leaving 10 bases between them. This CDR3 has 15 residues. CDR3 sequence reads: CASSFHEGNTGELFF. DNA for the CDR3: TGTGCCAGCAGTTTCCACGAAGGAAACACCGGGGAGCTGTTTTTT.

This clonotype has at least ten counts. The chain recombines TRBV6-5 with TRBJ1-3; D is undetermined. The length of the CDR3 is 12 residues. The germline V gene has CDR1 MNHEY and CDR2 SVGAGI. V was shortened by 7 bases and J by 2 bases, with 6 bases between the two germline ends. CDR3 sequence reads: CASTGTGNTIYF. The CDR3 bases are TGTGCCAGCACGGGCACTGGAAACACCATATATTTT.

There are many counts of this clonotype. V is TRBV7-2 and J is TRBJ2-2; D is undetermined. V was pared by 8 bases and J by 0 bases, with 13 bases between. The CDR3 sequence is 15 residues long. Germline CDR1 is SGHTA and CDR2 is FQGNSA. This chain's CDR3 is CASHKGGPNTGELFF. In nucleotides, the CDR3 is TGTGCCAGCCACAAGGGCGGACCGAACACCGGGGAGCTGTTTTTT.

This sequence joins TRBV28 and TRBJ2-7; 11 nucleotides align to TRBD1. Trimming took 4 bases from V and 7 from J; bases not matched to a gene: 9. This CDR3 spans 15 amino acids. CDR1 MDHEN and CDR2 SYDVKM come from the germline V gene. The CDR3 nucleotides are TGTGCCAGCAGTTCCGGACAGGGGGCGATGAGGGAGCAGTACTTC. Its protein is CASSSGQGAMREQYF.

The chain employs TRBV5-1 and TRBJ2-5; D perhaps matches TRBD1 (5 bases). Germline loops: CDR1 SGHRS, CDR2 YFSETQ. V lost 0 bases and J 4 bases, leaving 13 bases between the germline ends. The CDR3 covers 15 residues. CDR3 sequence reads: CASSLDGHSVETQYF. CDR3 bases: TGCGCCAGCAGCTTGGACGGACATTCCGTAGAGACCCAGTACTTC.

This clonotype has ten or more counts. The chain recombines TRBV30 with TRBJ2-5, with no clear D. Trimming shortened V by 0 bases and J by 2 bases, and 10 bases separated the two germline ends. CDR1 is GTSNPN and CDR2 is SVGIG in the germline V gene (reference sequence). The CDR3 consists of 14 residues. The CDR3 protein is CAWSVRRVQETQYF. The CDR3 DNA is TGTGCCTGGAGTGTAAGGCGTGTACAAGAGACCCAGTACTTC.

This clonotype came up many times. The rearrangement links TRBV28 to TRBJ2-3; 7 bases are a match to TRBD1. The V gene's germline CDR1 is MDHEN and CDR2 SYDVKM. V lost 5 bases to trimming and J lost 2 bases; unmatched junction nucleotides: 7. The CDR3 is 15 amino acids. CDR3 sequence reads: CASSHDRVHTDTQYF. The CDR3 DNA sequence: TGTGCCAGCAGTCATGACAGGGTTCACACAGATACGCAGTATTTT.

The table lists this clonotype with a few counts. The rearrangement joins TRBV5-1 to TRBJ1-5; D remains unclear. The germline V gene encodes CDR1 SGHRS and CDR2 YFSETQ. CDR3 length: 13 residues. V lost 0 bases to trimming and J lost 5 bases, with 6 bases between them. The CDR3 here is CASSLDIDQPQHF. The DNA of the CDR3 is TGCGCCAGCAGCTTGGACATCGATCAGCCCCAGCATTTT.

By sample share, this clonotype is medium-sized. This chain links TRBV12-3 or TRBV12-4 with TRBJ1-3, with 7 positions matching TRBD1. The trim removed 7 bases at V and 0 bases at J, leaving 15 bases unmatched. The CDR3 covers 18 residues. CDR3 amino acids: CASTFEGQTWSSGNTIYF. CDR3 sequence (DNA): TGTGCCAGCACCTTTGAGGGACAGACATGGAGCTCTGGAAACACCATATATTTT.

This clonotype was detected many times. The CDR3 sequence: CASSAGRDTDTQYF. For the CDR3, the DNA is TGTGCCAGCAGTGCGGGCAGGGACACAGATACGCAGTATTTT. This sequence joins TRBV2 and TRBJ2-3; TRBD1 is a possible D gene (5 bases). The CDR3 has 14 residues. From germline, CDR1 is SNHLY and CDR2 FYNNEI. V lost 4 bases to trimming and J lost 2 bases, with 10 bases between them.

This rearrangement joins TRBV24-1 to TRBJ1-5, with D unresolved. Trimming left V 6 bases short and J 0 bases short, with 8 bases between. The CDR3 runs to 14 residues. The germline gives CDR1 KGHDR, CDR2 SFDVKD. The CDR3 here is CATSYPDSNQPQHF. The CDR3 coding sequence is TGTGCCACCAGTTACCCTGATAGCAATCAGCCCCAGCATTTT.

This clonotype was seen many times. V gene TRBV24-1 combines with J gene TRBJ1-1; 10 bases match TRBD1. Trimming removed 4 bases from V and 8 bases from J; junction bases left unmatched: 9. The CDR3 length is 15 residues. Germline-derived CDR1 and CDR2 are KGHDR and SFDVKD. This CDR3 reads CATSEGQGGLREAFF. The CDR3 DNA sequence: TGTGCCACCAGTGAAGGACAGGGGGGTTTAAGGGAAGCTTTCTTT.

The sample holds a few counts of this clonotype. V is TRBV6-5 and J is TRBJ2-2; D could derive from TRBD1 or TRBD2 (5 bases each). This CDR3 region has 16 residues. The V end was cut by 6 bases, the J end by 1 base, with 15 bases between. Germline V lookup: CDR1 MNHEY, CDR2 SVGAGI. CDR3 sequence reads: CASRRLGTGNTGELFF. CDR3 DNA sequence: TGTGCCAGCAGGAGACTTGGGACGGGGAACACCGGGGAGCTGTTTTTT.

There are many counts of this clonotype. This rearrangement joins TRBV18 to TRBJ2-3, with D perhaps TRBD2 (6 bases). This CDR3 comprises 13 residues. From germline, CDR1 is KGHSH and CDR2 LQKENI. Trimming left V 3 bases short and J 10 bases short, with 14 bases between. Here the CDR3 DNA reads TGTGCCAGCTCACCGGGTGAGAGGAGGGCGCAGTATTTT. It is translated as CASSPGERRAQYF. The variable domain in full, completed from reference TRBV18 and TRBJ2-3, reads NAGVMQNPRHLVRRRGQEARLRCSPMKGHSHVYWYRQLPEEGLKFMVYLQKENIIDESGMPKERFSAEFPKEGPSILRIQQVVRGDSAAYFCASSPGERRAQYFGPGTRLTVL.

This clonotype was counted once. The chain joins TRBV30 to TRBJ1-4, with no clear D. CDR1 is GTSNPN, CDR2 SVGIG, per germline (reference sequence). V was shortened by 7 bases and J by 10 bases, with 16 bases between the two germline ends. The CDR3 sequence is 12 residues long. This CDR3 is CAYIRAPGKLFF. The CDR3 region has the DNA TGTGCCTACATCCGGGCCCCTGGAAAACTGTTTTTT.

At least ten counts were recorded for this clonotype. The chain employs TRBV5-1 and TRBJ2-7; 8 bases line up with TRBD2. CDR3 length: 15 residues. CDR1 and CDR2 from the germline V gene are SGHRS and YFSETQ. J gave up 6 bases and V 4 bases, and 12 bases lay outside the gene matches. The CDR3 loop is CASSSGGGTLGEQYF. The CDR3 DNA follows: TGCGCCAGCAGCAGCGGCGGGGGGACTCTTGGCGAGCAGTACTTC.

This clonotype was observed at least ten times. The V and J genes are TRBV20-1 and TRBJ2-5, with 10 bases lining up with TRBD2. The V segment lost 0 bases and the J segment 4 bases; nucleotides outside the gene matches: 8. The CDR3 has 16 amino acids. CDR1 is DFQATT, CDR2 SNEGSKA, per germline (reference sequence). The CDR3 DNA is TGCAGTGCTAGAGATGGCCAGCGGGGGGGCCGAGAGACCCAGTACTTC. Its protein is CSARDGQRGGRETQYF.